One sample yielded the 16 T cell receptor beta chains listed below, sequenced in a study of T cells after yellow fever vaccination. TCRdb called the 5' RACE reads again in MiXCR, with one record for every CDR3 protein. The table includes hundreds of thousands of distinct CDR3 sequences, roughly a sixth detected once. Sequenced material: PBMCs, taken around 5 days after the first yellow fever vaccination. The receptor set was obtained from a man between 18 and 29 years old who received the YFV17D yellow fever vaccine.

The chain recombines TRBV10-1 with TRBJ2-1; 7 nucleotides align to TRBD1. The CDR3 is 14 amino acids. The germline V gene has CDR1 WNHNN and CDR2 SYGVQD (reference sequence). CDR3 protein: CAGQARDESNEQFF. CDR3 in DNA: TGCGCAGGACAGGCCCGAGACGAGAGCAATGAGCAGTTCTTC.

In its sample, this clonotype was seen a few times. The chain is built from TRBV4-1 and TRBJ1-3, with D unclear. The V gene lost 4 bases and the J gene lost 4 bases, with 11 bases spanning the gap. CDR3 length: 14 amino acids. Germline CDR1 reads MGHRA; CDR2 reads YSYEKL. In DNA, the CDR3 is TGCGCCAGCAGCCCACGTGGCCGAGGAAACACCATATATTTT. Translation: CASSPRGRGNTIYF.

This clonotype came up a few times. The rearrangement links TRBV5-1 to TRBJ1-6, with 9 bases fitting TRBD1. Germline V gene sequence: CDR1 SGHRS, CDR2 YFSETQ. The CDR3 consists of 17 residues. V lost 0 bases, J lost 1 base, and 2 bases stayed unmatched. The DNA of the CDR3 is TGCGCCAGCAGCTTGGCCGGGACAGGGTCCTATAATTCACCCCTCCACTTT. It specifies CASSLAGTGSYNSPLHF.

This clonotype was seen a handful of times. The V and J genes are TRBV7-9 and TRBJ1-3, with D unresolved. The V end lost 1 base, the J end lost 0 bases, and 7 bases lay between the germline ends. There are 15 residues in the CDR3. Germline CDR1 reads SEHNR; CDR2 reads FQNEAQ (reference sequence). The CDR3: CASSLVWRSGNTIYF. In DNA form, the CDR3 reads TGTGCCAGCAGCTTAGTTTGGCGCTCTGGAAACACCATATATTTT.

The J gene is TRBJ2-7, the V gene TRBV5-1; TRBD1 is a possible D gene (5 bases). This CDR3 region has 14 residues. Trimming took off 0 bases at V and 5 bases at J, with 12 bases between the two ends. The germline CDR1 and CDR2 sequences are SGHRS and YFSETQ. CDR3 bases: TGCGCCAGCAGCTTGGAGGGCAGGGCGCACGAGCAGTACTTC. It specifies CASSLEGRAHEQYF.

This chain connects TRBV5-1 to TRBJ2-3, with a tentative D call TRBD1 (6 bases). This CDR3 has 13 amino acids. V was trimmed by 4 bases and J by 14 bases, leaving 20 bases between them. Germline V CDR1 and CDR2: SGHRS, YFSETQ. Written as DNA, the CDR3 is TGCGCCAGCAGCCGATGGGACATTCGACACGCGTATTTT. Translated, it gives CASSRWDIRHAYF.

This chain uses TRBV27 with TRBJ2-2; TRBD2 might be the D (5 bases). This CDR3 is 14 amino acids long. Germline loops: CDR1 MNHEY, CDR2 SMNVEV (reference sequence). Between the trimmed V and J ends, which lost 5 bases and 6 bases, there was a span of 13 bases. CDR3 nucleotides: TGTGCCAGCAGTCCTAGATGGCGGGCCGGGGAGCTGTTTTTT. This codes for CASSPRWRAGELFF.

V and J are TRBV4-1 and TRBJ2-5; D is ambiguous. The CDR3 totals 14 residues. V lost 0 bases and J lost 4, with 9 bases in between. Germline V lookup: CDR1 MGHRA, CDR2 YSYEKL. The CDR3 loop reads CASSQDSLLETQYF. The CDR3, as DNA: TGCGCCAGCAGCCAAGATTCGCTCCTAGAGACCCAGTACTTC.

This clonotype was detected a few times. The genes are TRBV3-1 and TRBJ1-2; possible D gene TRBD1, 6 bases. Trimming removed 1 base from V and 0 bases from J, with 12 bases in between. Germline V gives CDR1 LGHDT, CDR2 YNNKEL (reference sequence). The CDR3 has 16 residues. The chain's CDR3 is CASSQVGTTSNYGYTF. The CDR3 DNA reads TGTGCCAGCAGCCAAGTCGGGACAACCTCTAACTATGGCTACACCTTC.

The sample holds a few counts of this clonotype. The J gene is TRBJ2-2, the V gene TRBV12-3 or TRBV12-4; TRBD2 matches 10 bases. This CDR3 contains 18 residues. V gave up 3 bases and J gave up 5 bases; unmatched junction bases: 12. The CDR3 region has the DNA TGTGCCAGCAGTTTCCCAGGACTAGCGGCTCTAAGGACCGGGGAGCTGTTTTTT. Protein sequence: CASSFPGLAALRTGELFF.

In DNA form, the CDR3 reads TGTGCCAGCAGCTTATCGCAGTCACAGAACACCGGGGAGCTGTTTTTT. As protein: CASSLSQSQNTGELFF. J is TRBJ2-2 and V is TRBV7-9, with D unclear. V was pared by 2 bases and J by 1 base, with 11 bases between. Germline lookup yields CDR1 SEHNR and CDR2 FQNEAQ (reference sequence). This CDR3 has 16 amino acids.

Many counts were recorded for this clonotype. The chain has TRBV14 and TRBJ2-2, with D hard to call. V was pared by 4 bases and J by 5 bases, with 8 bases between. The CDR3 is 13 residues long. Germline-derived CDR1 and CDR2 are SGHDN and FVKESK. The CDR3 coding sequence is TGTGCCAGCAGCCCGACTTATACCGGGGAGCTGTTTTTT. Translated, it gives CASSPTYTGELFF.

This clonotype was detected many times. The chain joins TRBV7-8 to TRBJ1-5; D possibly corresponds to TRBD1 (5 bases). Germline V gene sequence: CDR1 SGHVS, CDR2 FQNEAQ. The V gene lost 2 bases and the J gene lost 6 bases, with 20 bases spanning the gap. The CDR3 sequence is 17 residues long. The CDR3: CASSLIHQGRRFQPQHF. The DNA for the CDR3 is TGTGCCAGCAGCTTAATTCACCAGGGTAGACGTTTTCAGCCCCAGCATTTT.

The chain is built from TRBV6-5 and TRBJ2-3; 8 nucleotides align to TRBD2. V trimming: 3 bases; J trimming: 1 base; junction bases outside the gene matches: 3. Germline assignment: CDR1 MNHEY and CDR2 SVGAGI. This CDR3 comprises 15 residues. In DNA, the CDR3 is TGTGCCAGCAGTTATACTAGCGGAGGCACAGATACGCAGTATTTT. It specifies CASSYTSGGTDTQYF.

V is TRBV12-5 and J is TRBJ2-1, with 15 nucleotides matching TRBD2. The V segment lost 6 bases and the J segment 8 bases; nucleotides outside the gene matches: 14. In germline, CDR1 is LGHNT, CDR2 FRNRAP. The CDR3 has 18 amino acids. CDR3 in DNA: TGTGCTAGTGGAGGACTCGGGACTAGCGGGGGGCAGGAACATGAGCAGTTCTTC. Amino acids: CASGGLGTSGGQEHEQFF.

This clonotype came up many times. The chain links TRBV5-1 to TRBJ1-1; 9 nucleotides agree with TRBD1. Germline V lookup: CDR1 SGHRS, CDR2 YFSETQ. The CDR3 has 18 amino acids. V trimming: 3 bases; J trimming: 1 base; junction bases outside the gene matches: 13. DNA for the CDR3: TGCGCCAGCAGCTCCCCACCGGGACAGGGTTCGGGGAACACTGAAGCTTTCTTT. This gives the protein CASSSPPGQGSGNTEAFF.